A single sample is the source of the 16 T cell receptor beta chains below, sequenced in a study of cytotoxic CD8 clonotypes in ibrutinib-treated CLL (dated by TCRdb to the early 2020s). Library generation was performed with the immunoSEQ multiplex PCR assay. Here the immuneACCESS table is served through TCRdb, limited to in-frame sequences with V and J called. Missing clones are a known gap in these copies; in checked studies unresolved V genes cover under half, and the rest lacks a known reason. A total of about 50,000 clones appear in this sample, around four fifths of them only once. Together, the top ten hold roughly 20% of the sample. In the paper's terms, the time point label means: around 2 years on ibrutinib. Material: PBMCs, obtained after 24 months of ibrutinib treatment. The receptors here all came from a human donor with chronic lymphocytic leukemia.

This clone was observed once. V is TRBV6-1 and J is TRBJ2-3; D gene uncertain. V lost 5 bases, J lost 2 bases, and 11 bases lay in between. Germline V gene lookup returns CDR1 MNHNS and CDR2 SASEGT. This CDR3 contains 14 residues. CDR3 sequence reads: CASSLHRYTDTQYF. The CDR3 bases are TGTGCCAGCAGTCTACACAGATACACAGATACGCAGTATTTT.

The chain couples TRBV28 to TRBJ2-7, with a possible D match to TRBD1 (5 bases). The CDR3 has 14 amino acids. Germline values: CDR1 MDHEN, CDR2 SYDVKM. Trimming removed 5 bases from V and 3 bases from J, with 14 bases in between. CDR3 in DNA: TGTGCCAGCAGTCTACTGACAGCTAGCTACGAGCAGTACTTC. It encodes CASSLLTASYEQYF.

This sequence joins TRBV4-2 and TRBJ1-1; the D gene is possibly TRBD1 (6 bases). The germline V gene encodes CDR1 LGHNA and CDR2 YNFKEQ. V lost 1 base and J lost 4, with 16 bases in between. This CDR3 comprises 16 residues. CDR3 sequence reads: CASSQVSAGVATEAFF. CDR3 sequence (DNA): TGTGCCAGCAGCCAAGTTTCAGCAGGGGTGGCCACTGAAGCTTTCTTT.

This rearrangement joins TRBV6-5 to TRBJ2-1; D perhaps matches TRBD1 (6 bases). The germline V gene encodes CDR1 MNHEY and CDR2 SVGAGI. This CDR3 region has 12 residues. V was cut by 2 bases and J by 9 bases, with 8 bases left in between. CDR3 DNA: TGTGCCAGCAGTTACCAAGGGGGTGAGCAGTTCTTC. Protein product: CASSYQGGEQFF.

This rearrangement joins TRBV23-1 to TRBJ2-1; TRBD2 aligns across 11 bases. Being an ORF, TRBV23-1 has a function that is uncertain. Trimming cost V 0 bases and J 4 bases; bases outside gene matches: 8. This CDR3 has 18 residues. CDR3 in amino acids: CASSQSRTSGSRYNEQFF. CDR3 bases: TGCGCCAGCAGTCAATCCAGAACTAGCGGGAGTCGGTACAATGAGCAGTTCTTC.

The chain recombines TRBV5-1 with TRBJ1-3; 9 bases fit TRBD1. After removal of 4 bases from V and 4 bases from J, the junction contained 3 bases not matched to a gene. CDR1 SGHRS and CDR2 YFSETQ come from the germline V gene. This CDR3 has 14 residues. DNA of the CDR3: TGCGCCAGCAGCCCAGGGACAGGGGGAAACACCATATATTTT. This encodes CASSPGTGGNTIYF.

The chain couples TRBV4-1 to TRBJ1-2; TRBD1 might be the D (6 bases). Germline lookup yields CDR1 MGHRA and CDR2 YSYEKL. V lost 4 bases to trimming and J lost 5 bases, with 14 bases between them. This CDR3 has 14 residues. CDR3 in amino acids: CASSPGTLGYGYTF. DNA of the CDR3: TGCGCCAGCAGCCCCGGGACACTTGGGTATGGCTACACCTTC.

V is TRBV19 and J is TRBJ2-5, with 9 nucleotides matching TRBD2. The trim removed 5 bases at V and 5 bases at J, leaving 6 bases unmatched. Germline CDR1 LNHDA, CDR2 SQIVND (reference sequence). The CDR3 consists of 14 residues. The CDR3 here is CASSGREGLETQYF. CDR3 nucleotide sequence: TGTGCCAGTAGTGGGCGGGAGGGCCTTGAGACCCAGTACTTC. The variable domain in full, completed from reference TRBV19 and TRBJ2-5, reads DGGITQSPKYLFRKEGQNVTLSCEQNLNHDAMYWYRQDPGQGLRLIYYSQIVNDFQKGDIAEGYSVSREKKESFPLTVTSAQKNPTAFYLCASSGREGLETQYFGPGTRLLVL.

V usage is TRBV9 and J usage is TRBJ2-3, with D maybe TRBD1 (6 bases). This CDR3 is 16 amino acids long. Germline V lookup: CDR1 SGDLS, CDR2 YYNGEE. V lost 0 bases and J 4 bases, leaving 15 bases between the germline ends. CDR3 DNA: TGTGCCAGCAGCGTAGGAGGGGGAGTGCAGTCAGATACGCAGTATTTT. This codes for CASSVGGGVQSDTQYF.

This chain uses TRBV29-1 with TRBJ1-5; 7 nucleotides line up with TRBD1. Trimming removed 7 bases from V and 3 bases from J; junction bases left unmatched: 9. CDR3 length equals 14 residues. Germline V gene lookup returns CDR1 SQVTM and CDR2 ANQGSEA. The CDR3 DNA reads TGCAGCGCCGGGGGAGGGGGCGACAATCAGCCCCAGCATTTT. Protein sequence: CSAGGGGDNQPQHF.

This clone was counted once. V is TRBV6-6 and J is TRBJ1-5, with D hard to call. In germline, CDR1 is MNHNY, CDR2 SVGAGI (reference sequence). The CDR3 sequence is 13 residues long. V dropped 5 bases and J dropped 1 base, with 6 bases sitting between them. This CDR3 is CASSVNSNQPQHF. CDR3 DNA sequence: TGTGCCAGCAGTGTCAACAGCAATCAGCCCCAGCATTTT.

The rearrangement uses TRBV29-1 and TRBJ2-3; the D is unclear. This CDR3 has 12 amino acids. Germline CDR1 and CDR2: SQVTM and ANQGSEA. With 3 bases removed from V and 5 bases from J, the gap between germline ends came to 9 bases. CDR3 region: CSVDLGLDTQYF. In nucleotides, the CDR3 is TGCAGCGTTGACCTTGGGTTAGATACGCAGTATTTT.

In this sample, this clone turned up once. The J gene is TRBJ2-7, the V gene TRBV6-5, with 10 positions matching TRBD1. Unmatched junction bases numbered 8, after V lost 0 bases and J lost 6 bases. Germline CDR1 is MNHEY and CDR2 is SVGAGI. The CDR3 totals 16 residues. The CDR3 is CASSYSAGTGVTEQYF. CDR3 DNA: TGTGCCAGCAGTTACTCCGCCGGGACAGGGGTAACCGAGCAGTACTTC.

The chain has TRBV7-2 and TRBJ2-3; D is unresolved. Germline loops: CDR1 SGHTA, CDR2 FQGNSA. The CDR3 covers 13 residues. Trimming cost V 0 bases and J 2 bases, with 3 bases left between them. Here the CDR3 reads CASSLAITDTQYF. In nucleotides, the CDR3 is TGTGCCAGCAGCTTAGCCATCACAGATACGCAGTATTTT. The full variable domain, completed using reference TRBV7-2 and TRBJ2-3, is GAGVSQSPSNKVTEKGKDVELRCDPISGHTALYWYRQSLGQGLEFLIYFQGNSAPDKSGLPSDRFSAERTGGSVSTLTIQRTQQEDSAVYLCASSLAITDTQYFGPGTRLTVL.

The chain is built from TRBV7-9 and TRBJ2-1; 13 bases map to TRBD2. The trim removed 0 bases at V and 6 bases at J, leaving 2 bases unmatched. CDR1 is SEHNR, CDR2 FQNEAQ, per germline (reference sequence). The CDR3 extends over 16 amino acids. The CDR3 is CASSLAGTSGANEQFF. CDR3 DNA sequence: TGTGCCAGCAGCTTAGCCGGGACTAGCGGGGCCAATGAGCAGTTCTTC.

The chain couples TRBV6-5 to TRBJ2-3; D is unresolved. V was shortened by 2 bases and J by 0 bases, with 12 bases between the two germline ends. The V gene's germline CDR1 is MNHEY and CDR2 SVGAGI. This CDR3 has 16 residues. The CDR3 spells CASSYRASLSTDTQYF. The CDR3 DNA reads as TGTGCCAGCAGTTACCGGGCCAGCCTTAGCACAGATACGCAGTATTTT.